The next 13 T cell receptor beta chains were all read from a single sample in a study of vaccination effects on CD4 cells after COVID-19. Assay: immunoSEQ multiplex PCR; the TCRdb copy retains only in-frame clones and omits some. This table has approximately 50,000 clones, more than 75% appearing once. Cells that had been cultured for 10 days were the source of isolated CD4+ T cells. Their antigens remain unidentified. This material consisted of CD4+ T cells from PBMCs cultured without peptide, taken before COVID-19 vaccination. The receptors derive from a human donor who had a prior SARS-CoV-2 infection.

The CDR3 region is CASSWGQGGREQYF. The CDR3 DNA follows: TGTGCCAGCAGCTGGGGACAGGGCGGGCGCGAGCAGTACTTC. V is TRBV7-9 and J is TRBJ2-7; 9 bases agree with TRBD1. V shed 4 bases, J shed 6 bases, and the junction held 7 bases outside the gene matches. The CDR3 runs 14 residues. Germline CDR1 and CDR2: SEHNR and FQNEAQ (reference sequence).

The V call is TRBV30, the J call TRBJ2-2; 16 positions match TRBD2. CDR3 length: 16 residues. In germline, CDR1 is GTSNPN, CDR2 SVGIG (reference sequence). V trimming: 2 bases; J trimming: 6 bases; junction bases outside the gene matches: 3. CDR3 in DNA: TGTGCCTGGAGTAGGGGACTAGCGGGGGGGCCCGGGGAGCTGTTTTTT. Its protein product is CAWSRGLAGGPGELFF.

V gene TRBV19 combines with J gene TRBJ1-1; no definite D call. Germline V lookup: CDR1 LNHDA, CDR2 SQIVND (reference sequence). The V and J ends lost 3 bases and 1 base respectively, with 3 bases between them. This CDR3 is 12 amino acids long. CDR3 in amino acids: CASSMRNTEAFF. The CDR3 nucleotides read TGTGCCAGTAGTATGAGGAACACTGAAGCTTTCTTT.

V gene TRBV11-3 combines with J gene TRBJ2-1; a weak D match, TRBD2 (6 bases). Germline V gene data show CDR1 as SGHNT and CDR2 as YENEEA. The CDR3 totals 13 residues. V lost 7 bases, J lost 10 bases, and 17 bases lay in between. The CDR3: CASNRWASEEQFF. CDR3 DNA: TGTGCCAGCAATCGTTGGGCTAGCGAAGAGCAGTTCTTC. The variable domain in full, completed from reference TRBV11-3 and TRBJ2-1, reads EAGVVQSPRYKIIEKKQPVAFWCNPISGHNTLYWYLQNLGQGPELLIRYENEEAVDDSQLPKDRFSAERLKGVDSTLKIQPAELGDSAVYLCASNRWASEEQFFGPGTRLTVL.

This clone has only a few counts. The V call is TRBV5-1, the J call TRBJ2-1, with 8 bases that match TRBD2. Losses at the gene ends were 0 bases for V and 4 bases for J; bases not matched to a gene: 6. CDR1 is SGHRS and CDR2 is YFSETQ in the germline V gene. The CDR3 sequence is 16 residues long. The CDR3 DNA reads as TGCGCCAGCAGCTTGGTATTCGGGAGGGATTACAATGAGCAGTTCTTC. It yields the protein CASSLVFGRDYNEQFF.

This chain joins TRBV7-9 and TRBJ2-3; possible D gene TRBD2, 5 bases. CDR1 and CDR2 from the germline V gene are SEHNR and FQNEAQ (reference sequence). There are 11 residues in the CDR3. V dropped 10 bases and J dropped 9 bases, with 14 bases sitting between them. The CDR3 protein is CATTPAGTQYF. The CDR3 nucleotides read TGTGCCACCACCCCCGCGGGCACGCAGTATTTT.

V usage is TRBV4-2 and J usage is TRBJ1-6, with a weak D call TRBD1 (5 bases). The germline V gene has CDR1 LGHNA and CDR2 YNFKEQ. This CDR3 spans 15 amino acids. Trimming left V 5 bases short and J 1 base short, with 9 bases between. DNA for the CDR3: TGTGCCAGCAGCAGGGGCAATTCCTATAATTCACCCCTCCACTTT. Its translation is CASSRGNSYNSPLHF.

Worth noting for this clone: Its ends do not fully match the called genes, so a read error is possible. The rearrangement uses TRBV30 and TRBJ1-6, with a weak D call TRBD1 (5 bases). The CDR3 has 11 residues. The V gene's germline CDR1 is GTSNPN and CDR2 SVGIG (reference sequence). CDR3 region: CAWSESGSVHF. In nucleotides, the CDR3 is TGTGCCTGGAGTGAATCAGGGAGTGTGCATTTT.

This CDR3 reads CATKTQGSNYGYTF. CDR3 nucleotide sequence: TGTGCCACCAAAACACAGGGTTCTAACTATGGCTACACCTTC. V usage is TRBV6-6 and J usage is TRBJ1-2, with TRBD1 as a possible D gene (6 bases). The CDR3 totals 14 residues. CDR1 is MNHNY and CDR2 is SVGAGI in the germline V gene (reference sequence). V lost 10 bases to trimming and J lost 0 bases, with 15 bases between them.

The CDR3 sequence is CASSFSGPREQYF. As DNA, the CDR3 is TGTGCCAGCAGTTTTTCTGGGCCCAGGGAGCAGTACTTC. The chain joins TRBV12-3 or TRBV12-4 to TRBJ2-7; no clear D. With 3 bases removed from V and 7 bases from J, the gap between germline ends came to 13 bases. This CDR3 is 13 amino acids long.

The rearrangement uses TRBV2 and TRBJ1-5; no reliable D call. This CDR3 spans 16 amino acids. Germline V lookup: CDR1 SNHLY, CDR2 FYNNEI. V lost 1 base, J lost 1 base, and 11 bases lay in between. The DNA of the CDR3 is TGTGCCAGCAGTGAAGGAGGCTCATGGAGCAATCAGCCCCAGCATTTT. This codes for CASSEGGSWSNQPQHF.

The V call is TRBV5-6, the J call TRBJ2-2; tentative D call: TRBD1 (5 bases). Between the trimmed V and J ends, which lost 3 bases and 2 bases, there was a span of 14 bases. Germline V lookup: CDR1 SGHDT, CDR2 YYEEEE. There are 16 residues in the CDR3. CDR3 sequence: CASSWGGRANTGELFF. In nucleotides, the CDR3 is TGTGCCAGCAGCTGGGGCGGCAGGGCCAACACCGGGGAGCTGTTTTTT.

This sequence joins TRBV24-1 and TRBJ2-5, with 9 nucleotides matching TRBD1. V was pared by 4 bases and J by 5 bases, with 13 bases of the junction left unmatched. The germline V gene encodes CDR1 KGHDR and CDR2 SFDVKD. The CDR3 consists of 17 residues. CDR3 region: CATSDLSPGQGLETQYF. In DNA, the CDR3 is TGTGCCACCAGTGACTTGAGCCCGGGACAGGGTTTGGAGACCCAGTACTTC.